Shown below are 7 T cell receptor beta chains from a single sample sequenced in a study of blood T cell repertoires in COVID-19. Method: immunoSEQ multiplex PCR; TCRdb's copy keeps in-frame clones and lacks some. Of 200,000 to 300,000 clones in the sample, approximately 86% are singletons; the top ten hold 5.5%. The sample was peripheral blood. The source is a human donor in a cohort sampled during active COVID-19.

This clone has just one count. CDR3 DNA sequence: TGTGCCAGCAGCCTAAGGGGACAGGGGGCGAGTGGCTACACCTTC. It yields the protein CASSLRGQGASGYTF. This chain uses TRBV9 with TRBJ1-2; TRBD1 matches 12 bases. The germline V gene has CDR1 SGDLS and CDR2 YYNGEE. This CDR3 has 15 residues. V shed 4 bases and J 7 bases; nucleotides not matched to a gene: 8.

This sequence joins TRBV27 and TRBJ2-7; D may be TRBD2 (5 bases). Germline V CDR1 and CDR2: MNHEY, SMNVEV (reference sequence). V was clipped by 3 bases and J by 4 bases, with 10 bases between them. The CDR3 is made up of 13 amino acids. The CDR3 region is CASSLERGYEQYF. The CDR3 DNA follows: TGTGCCAGCAGTTTGGAACGGGGATACGAGCAGTACTTC.

This CDR3 is CASIGQGGNEQFF. In DNA form, the CDR3 reads TGTGCCAGCATCGGACAGGGGGGCAATGAGCAGTTCTTC. The V and J genes are TRBV6-5 and TRBJ2-1; TRBD1 agrees at 10 bases. The CDR3 loop spans 13 amino acids. CDR1 is MNHEY and CDR2 is SVGAGI in the germline V gene. Trimming removed 7 bases from V and 6 bases from J; junction bases left unmatched: 3.

In this sample, this clone turned up once. V and J are TRBV2 and TRBJ2-1; TRBD2 matches 10 bases. This CDR3 region has 14 residues. V gave up 8 bases and J gave up 3 bases; unmatched junction bases: 4. Looked up from germline, CDR1 is SNHLY and CDR2 is FYNNEI. The CDR3 DNA follows: TGTGCCAGCGAAACTAGCGGGATCTACAATGAGCAGTTCTTC. Protein: CASETSGIYNEQFF.

J is TRBJ1-1 and V is TRBV5-1; 8 bases map to TRBD1. Germline CDR1 and CDR2: SGHRS and YFSETQ. The CDR3 totals 14 residues. V dropped 5 bases and J dropped 4; count of bases not matched to a gene: 7. The CDR3 bases are TGCGCCAGCAGAAACGGACAGGGTAGCACTGAAGCTTTCTTT. This gives the protein CASRNGQGSTEAFF.

The V call is TRBV5-6, the J call TRBJ2-6; no reliable D call. The CDR3 sequence is 15 residues long. Germline V gene data show CDR1 as SGHDT and CDR2 as YYEEEE. The V gene lost 6 bases and the J gene lost 6 bases, with 16 bases spanning the gap. The CDR3 loop is CASTQERWSANVLTF. CDR3 nucleotides: TGTGCCAGCACCCAAGAGAGGTGGTCGGCCAACGTCCTGACTTTC.

The chain has TRBV5-1 and TRBJ2-3; 8 bases fit TRBD2. The CDR3 is made up of 14 amino acids. CDR1 and CDR2 (germline): SGHRS, YFSETQ. V gave up 7 bases and J gave up 5 bases; unmatched junction bases: 9. The CDR3 sequence: CASATGGRGDTQYF. The CDR3 nucleotides read TGCGCCAGCGCGACGGGAGGGAGGGGAGATACGCAGTATTTT.